This T cell receptor (beta chain) was documented in a study of T cells in localized non-small cell lung cancer. On this clone itself: Antigen: not known.

General study results and limits: T cell clonality was highest in uninvolved adjacent lung, above tumor. Adjacent lung was found to contain a median approximately 62 of the top 100 tumor clones. Owing to sequencing of a solitary tumor region, heterogeneity cannot be discounted. Those with higher blood T cell density had longer overall survival.

Germline assignment: CDR1 LNHDA and CDR2 SQIVND (reference sequence). V lost 6 bases to trimming and J lost 6 bases, with 18 bases between them. CDR3 length: 15 amino acids. Clones were sequenced by immunoSEQ multiplex PCR, and TCRdb holds only the in-frame ones, with some missing. The sample has roughly 27,000 clones, roughly 90% seen once; the top ten hold over 3.5%. The genes are TRBV19 and TRBJ2-1; D is perhaps TRBD2 (6 bases). The receptor comes from a woman aged 40-75 years with stage III lung adenocarcinoma. Here the sequenced sample was peripheral blood mononuclear cells, taken before any cancer treatment. CDR3 nucleotide sequence: TGTGCCAGTAGCCCCGGGAGCCCCTCTCCCAATGAGCAGTTCTTC. Amino acid sequence: CASSPGSPSPNEQFF. Filled out from reference TRBV19 and TRBJ2-1, the complete variable domain reads DGGITQSPKYLFRKEGQNVTLSCEQNLNHDAMYWYRQDPGQGLRLIYYSQIVNDFQKGDIAEGYSVSREKKESFPLTVTSAQKNPTAFYLCASSPGSPSPNEQFFGPGTRLTVL.